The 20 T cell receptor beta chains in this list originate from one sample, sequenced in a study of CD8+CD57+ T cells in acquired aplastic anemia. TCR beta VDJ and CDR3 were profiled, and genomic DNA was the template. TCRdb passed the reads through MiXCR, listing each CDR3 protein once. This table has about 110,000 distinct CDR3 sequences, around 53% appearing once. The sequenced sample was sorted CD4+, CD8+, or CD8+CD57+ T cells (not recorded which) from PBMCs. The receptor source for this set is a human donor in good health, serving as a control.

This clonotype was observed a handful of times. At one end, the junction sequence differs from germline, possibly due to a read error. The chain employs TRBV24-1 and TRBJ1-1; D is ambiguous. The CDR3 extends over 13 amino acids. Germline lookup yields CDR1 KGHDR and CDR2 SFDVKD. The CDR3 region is CAISERENTEAFF. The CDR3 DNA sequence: TGTGCCATCAGTGAGCGGGAGAACACTGAAGCTTTCTTT.

The CDR3 loop is CASSTRADGADTQYF. Here the CDR3 DNA reads TGTGCCAGTAGTACCAGGGCGGACGGGGCAGATACGCAGTATTTT. This chain links TRBV19 with TRBJ2-3; either TRBD1 or TRBD2 may supply D (5 bases each). Trimming stripped 4 bases from V and 4 bases from J, with 15 bases between. Germline assignment: CDR1 LNHDA and CDR2 SQIVND (reference sequence). This CDR3 has 15 residues.

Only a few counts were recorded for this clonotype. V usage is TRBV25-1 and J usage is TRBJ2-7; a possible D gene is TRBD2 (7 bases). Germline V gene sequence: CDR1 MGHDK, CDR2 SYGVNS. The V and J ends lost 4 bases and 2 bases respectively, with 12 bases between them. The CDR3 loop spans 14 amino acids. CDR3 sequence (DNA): TGTGCCAGCAGTGGGGGGGGGCACACCTACGAGCAGTACTTC. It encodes CASSGGGHTYEQYF.

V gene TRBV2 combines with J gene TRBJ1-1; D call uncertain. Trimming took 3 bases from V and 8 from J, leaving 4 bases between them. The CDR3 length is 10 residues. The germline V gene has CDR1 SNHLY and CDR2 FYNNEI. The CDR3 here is CASSEVEAFF. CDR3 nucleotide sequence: TGTGCCAGCAGTGAGGTAGAAGCTTTCTTT. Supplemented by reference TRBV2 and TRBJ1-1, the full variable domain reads EPEVTQTPSHQVTQMGQEVILRCVPISNHLYFYWYRQILGQKVEFLVSFYNNEISEKSEIFDDQFSVERPDGSNFTLKIRSTKLEDSAMYFCASSEVEAFFGQGTRLTVV.

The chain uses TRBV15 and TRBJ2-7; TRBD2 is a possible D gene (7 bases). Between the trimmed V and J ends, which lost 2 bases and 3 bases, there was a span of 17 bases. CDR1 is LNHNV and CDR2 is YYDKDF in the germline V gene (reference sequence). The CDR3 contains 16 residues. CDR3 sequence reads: CATSRSVGGGGYEQYF. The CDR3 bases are TGTGCCACCAGCAGAAGTGTAGGGGGGGGTGGCTACGAGCAGTACTTC.

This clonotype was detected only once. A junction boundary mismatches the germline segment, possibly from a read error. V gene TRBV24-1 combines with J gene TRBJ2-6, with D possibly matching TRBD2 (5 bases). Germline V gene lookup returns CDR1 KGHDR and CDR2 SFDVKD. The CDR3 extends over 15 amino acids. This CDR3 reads CASSEGRPGANVLTF. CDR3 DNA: TGTGCCAGCAGTGAGGGCAGGCCTGGGGCCAACGTCCTGACTTTC.

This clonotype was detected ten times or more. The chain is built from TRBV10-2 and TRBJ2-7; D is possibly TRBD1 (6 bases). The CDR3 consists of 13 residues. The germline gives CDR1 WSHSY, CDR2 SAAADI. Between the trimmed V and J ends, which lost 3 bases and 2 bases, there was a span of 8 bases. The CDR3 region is CASSEKGAYEQYF. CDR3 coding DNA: TGCGCCAGCAGTGAAAAGGGGGCCTACGAGCAGTACTTC.

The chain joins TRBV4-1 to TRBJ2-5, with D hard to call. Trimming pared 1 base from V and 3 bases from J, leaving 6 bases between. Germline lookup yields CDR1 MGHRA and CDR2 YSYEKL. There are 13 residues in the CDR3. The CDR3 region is CASSQVQEETQYF. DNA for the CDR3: TGCGCCAGCAGCCAAGTGCAGGAAGAGACCCAGTACTTC.

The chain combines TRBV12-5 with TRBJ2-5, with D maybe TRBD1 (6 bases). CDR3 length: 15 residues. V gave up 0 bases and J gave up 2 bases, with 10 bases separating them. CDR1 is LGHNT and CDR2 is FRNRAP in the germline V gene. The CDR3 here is CASGLVLTGQETQYF. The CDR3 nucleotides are TGTGCTAGTGGTTTGGTCCTTACAGGGCAAGAGACCCAGTACTTC. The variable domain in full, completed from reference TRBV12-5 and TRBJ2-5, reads DARVTQTPRHKVTEMGQEVTMRCQPILGHNTVFWYRQTMMQGLELLAYFRNRAPLDDSGMPKDRFSAEMPDATLATLKIQPSEPRDSAVYFCASGLVLTGQETQYFGPGTRLLVL.

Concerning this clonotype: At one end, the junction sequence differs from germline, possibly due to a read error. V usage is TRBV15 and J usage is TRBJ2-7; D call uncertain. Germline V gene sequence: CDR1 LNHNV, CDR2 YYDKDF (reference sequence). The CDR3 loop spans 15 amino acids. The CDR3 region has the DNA TGCGCCACCAGCCCCTCCCACGGAAATTCCTGCGAGCAGTACTTC. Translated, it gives CATSPSHGNSCEQYF.

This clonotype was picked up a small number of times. CDR3 sequence: CASSEDRGKQETQYF. CDR3 DNA: TGTGCCAGCAGCGAGGACAGGGGGAAACAAGAGACCCAGTACTTC. The J gene is TRBJ2-5, the V gene TRBV2; 10 bases map to TRBD1. Germline V lookup: CDR1 SNHLY, CDR2 FYNNEI. Trimming took 6 bases from V and 2 from J; bases not matched to a gene: 6. CDR3 length: 15 amino acids.

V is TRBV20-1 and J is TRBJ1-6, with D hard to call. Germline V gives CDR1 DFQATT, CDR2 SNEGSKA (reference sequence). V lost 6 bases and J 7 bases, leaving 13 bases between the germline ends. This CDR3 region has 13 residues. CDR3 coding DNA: TGCAGTGCCCTTGAAAGCACCAATTCACCCCTCCACTTT. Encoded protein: CSALESTNSPLHF.

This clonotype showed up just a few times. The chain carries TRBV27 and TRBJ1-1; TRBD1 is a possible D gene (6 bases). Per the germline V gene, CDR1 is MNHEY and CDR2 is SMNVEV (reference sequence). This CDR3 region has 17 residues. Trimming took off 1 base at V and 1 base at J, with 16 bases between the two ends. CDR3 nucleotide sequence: TGTGCCAGCAGTTTATATGGAGGCGGGGGGGCGAACACTGAAGCTTTCTTT. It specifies CASSLYGGGGANTEAFF.

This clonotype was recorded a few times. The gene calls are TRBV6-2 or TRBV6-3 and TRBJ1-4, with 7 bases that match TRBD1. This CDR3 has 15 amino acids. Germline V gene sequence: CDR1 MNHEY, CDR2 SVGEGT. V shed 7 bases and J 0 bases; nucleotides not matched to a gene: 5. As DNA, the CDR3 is TGTGCCAGCACGGGGACAGTATCAACTAATGAAAAACTGTTTTTT. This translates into CASTGTVSTNEKLFF.

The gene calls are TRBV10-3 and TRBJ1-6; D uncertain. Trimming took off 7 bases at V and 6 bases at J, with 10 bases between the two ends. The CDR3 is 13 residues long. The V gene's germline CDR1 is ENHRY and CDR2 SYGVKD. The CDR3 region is CAITGIRNSPLHF. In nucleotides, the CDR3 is TGTGCCATCACCGGTATTCGTAATTCACCCCTCCACTTT.

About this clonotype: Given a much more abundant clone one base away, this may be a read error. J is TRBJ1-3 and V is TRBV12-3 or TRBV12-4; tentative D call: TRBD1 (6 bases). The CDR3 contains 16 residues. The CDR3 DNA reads TGTGCCAGCAGTCGCCTGGGGGGCGAGCCTGGAGACACCATATATTTT. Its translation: CASSRLGGEPGDTIYF.

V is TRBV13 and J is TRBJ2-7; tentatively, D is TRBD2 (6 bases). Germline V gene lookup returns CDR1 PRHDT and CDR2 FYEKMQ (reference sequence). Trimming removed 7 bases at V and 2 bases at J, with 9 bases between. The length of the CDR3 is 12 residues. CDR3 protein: CASKGGTYEQYF. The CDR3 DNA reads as TGTGCCAGCAAGGGCGGGACCTACGAGCAGTACTTC.

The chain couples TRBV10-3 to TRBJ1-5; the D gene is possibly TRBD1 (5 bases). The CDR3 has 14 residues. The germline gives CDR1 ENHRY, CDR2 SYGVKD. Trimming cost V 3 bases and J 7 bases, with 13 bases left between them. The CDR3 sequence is CAISEVAGRQPQHF. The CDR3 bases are TGTGCCATCAGTGAAGTGGCAGGGCGCCAGCCCCAGCATTTT.

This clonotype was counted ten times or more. The CDR3 protein is CAWSQGQGYEQYF. The DNA for the CDR3 is TGTGCCTGGAGCCAAGGACAGGGTTACGAGCAGTACTTC. This chain links TRBV30 with TRBJ2-7, with 8 bases fitting TRBD1. The CDR3 totals 13 residues. V lost 3 bases, J lost 4 bases, and 5 bases stayed unmatched. The germline V gene encodes CDR1 GTSNPN and CDR2 SVGIG (reference sequence).

The chain's CDR3 is CASSYDTLGYEQYF. The CDR3 region has the DNA TGTGCCAGCAGTTACGACACACTAGGTTACGAGCAGTACTTC. V is TRBV6-5 and J is TRBJ2-7, with D tentatively TRBD2 (5 bases). This CDR3 is 14 amino acids long. Looked up from germline, CDR1 is MNHEY and CDR2 is SVGAGI. Trimming stripped 2 bases from V and 4 bases from J, with 12 bases between.